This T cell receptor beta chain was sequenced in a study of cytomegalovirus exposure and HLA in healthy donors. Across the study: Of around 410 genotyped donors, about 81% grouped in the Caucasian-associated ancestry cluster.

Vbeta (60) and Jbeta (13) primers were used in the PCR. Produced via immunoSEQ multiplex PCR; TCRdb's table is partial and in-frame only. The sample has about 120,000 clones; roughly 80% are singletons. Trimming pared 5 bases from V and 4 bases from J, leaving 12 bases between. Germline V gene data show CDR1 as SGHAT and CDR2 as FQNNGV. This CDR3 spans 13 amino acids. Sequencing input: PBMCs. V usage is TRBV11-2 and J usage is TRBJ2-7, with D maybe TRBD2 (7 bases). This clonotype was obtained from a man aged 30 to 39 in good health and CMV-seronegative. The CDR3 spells CASSIGGEYEQYF. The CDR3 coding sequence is TGTGCCAGCAGCATAGGGGGGGAATACGAGCAGTACTTC.